The 23 T cell receptor beta chains below come from one sample, sequenced in a study of cytomegalovirus exposure and HLA in healthy donors. PCR involved 60 Vbeta and 13 Jbeta primers. Produced via immunoSEQ multiplex PCR; TCRdb's table is partial and in-frame only. The data show roughly 98,000 clones, about four fifths seen once. Sequences were obtained from PBMCs. These receptors were obtained from a female donor in good health and CMV-seropositive.

The CDR3 DNA sequence: TGTGCCAGCAGCCAAGGGACAGGGGGGTTAAATGAGCAGTTCTTC. It codes for CASSQGTGGLNEQFF. This chain uses TRBV28 with TRBJ2-1, with 11 bases fitting TRBD1. The CDR3 runs to 15 residues. The J segment lost 7 bases and the V segment lost 6 bases, leaving 8 bases of the junction unmatched. In germline, CDR1 is MDHEN, CDR2 SYDVKM.

This clone appeared a few times. This chain links TRBV18 with TRBJ2-1; 14 bases line up with TRBD2. Germline CDR1 is KGHSH and CDR2 is LQKENI. J lost 9 bases, V lost 4 bases, and 5 bases had no gene match. The CDR3 loop spans 15 amino acids. The CDR3, as DNA: TGTGCCAGCTCACGAGGGACTAGCGGGAGCGGTGAGCAGTTCTTC. It yields the protein CASSRGTSGSGEQFF.

The chain employs TRBV11-2 and TRBJ2-7; 10 bases map to TRBD1. Germline loops: CDR1 SGHAT, CDR2 FQNNGV. This CDR3 has 16 residues. V lost 1 base to trimming and J lost 2 bases; unmatched junction nucleotides: 5. CDR3 sequence reads: CASSLVPGTGAYEQYF. The CDR3 DNA sequence: TGTGCCAGCAGCTTAGTGCCCGGGACAGGGGCCTACGAGCAGTACTTC.

The table lists this clone with a few counts. The CDR3 protein is CASRWQGGEKLFF. As DNA, the CDR3 is TGTGCCAGCCGTTGGCAGGGCGGTGAAAAACTGTTTTTT. The chain employs TRBV28 and TRBJ1-4; weak D call: TRBD1 (5 bases). CDR3 length: 13 residues. Deletions cut 8 bases from V and 7 bases from J, with 14 bases between. CDR1 and CDR2 from the germline V gene are MDHEN and SYDVKM.

This clone was recorded only once. This chain connects TRBV5-4 to TRBJ2-3, with TRBD2 matching over 11 bases. The CDR3 totals 16 residues. Germline-derived CDR1 and CDR2 are SGHNT and YYREEE (reference sequence). V shed 4 bases and J 3 bases; nucleotides not matched to a gene: 7. Here the CDR3 DNA reads TGTGCCAGCAGCCCCTCCGGGACTAGCGGAACAGATACGCAGTATTTT. This codes for CASSPSGTSGTDTQYF. Using reference TRBV5-4 and TRBJ2-3 for the parts outside the CDR3, the full variable domain is ETGVTQSPTHLIKTRGQQVTLRCSSQSGHNTVSWYQQALGQGPQFIFQYYREEENGRGNFPPRFSGLQFPNYSSELNVNALELDDSALYLCASSPSGTSGTDTQYFGPGTRLTVL.

CDR3 loop: CASSLGQVNSPLHF. CDR3 in DNA: TGCGCCAGCAGCTTGGGACAGGTTAATTCACCCCTCCACTTT. This rearrangement joins TRBV5-1 to TRBJ1-6, with D maybe TRBD1 (6 bases). Trimming stripped 0 bases from V and 6 bases from J, with 7 bases between. In germline, CDR1 is SGHRS, CDR2 YFSETQ. This CDR3 region has 14 residues.

The J gene is TRBJ2-3, the V gene TRBV7-2, with 10 bases that match TRBD1. CDR1 and CDR2 from the germline V gene are SGHTA and FQGNSA. The length of the CDR3 is 16 residues. V was pared by 0 bases and J by 6 bases, with 6 bases of the junction left unmatched. The CDR3 DNA follows: TGTGCCAGCAGCTTAGCGGGGGGACAGGGGATGGATACGCAGTATTTT. Protein sequence: CASSLAGGQGMDTQYF. The variable domain in full, with the rest retrieved from reference TRBV7-2 and TRBJ2-3, is GAGVSQSPSNKVTEKGKDVELRCDPISGHTALYWYRQSLGQGLEFLIYFQGNSAPDKSGLPSDRFSAERTGGSVSTLTIQRTQQEDSAVYLCASSLAGGQGMDTQYFGPGTRLTVL.

The chain recombines TRBV11-2 with TRBJ2-1, with D tentatively TRBD2 (5 bases). The V gene's germline CDR1 is SGHAT and CDR2 FQNNGV. Trimming shortened V by 1 base and J by 10 bases, and 11 bases separated the two germline ends. The CDR3 runs to 13 residues. This CDR3 reads CASSLGERSEQFF. CDR3 nucleotide sequence: TGTGCCAGCAGCTTAGGGGAGCGGAGCGAGCAGTTCTTC. The entire variable domain, with the rest obtained from reference TRBV11-2 and TRBJ2-1, is as follows: EAGVAQSPRYKIIEKRQSVAFWCNPISGHATLYWYQQILGQGPKLLIQFQNNGVVDDSQLPKDRFSAERLKGVDSTLKIQPAKLEDSAVYLCASSLGERSEQFFGPGTRLTVL.

V usage is TRBV7-8 and J usage is TRBJ2-7; 7 nucleotides align to TRBD2. V was pared by 1 base and J by 2 bases, with 2 bases of the junction left unmatched. The germline V gene has CDR1 SGHVS and CDR2 FQNEAQ. The length of the CDR3 is 14 residues. The CDR3 sequence: CASSLGGTTYEQYF. The CDR3, as DNA: TGTGCCAGCAGCTTAGGAGGGACTACCTACGAGCAGTACTTC.

This chain uses TRBV28 with TRBJ1-4, with 7 bases lining up with TRBD1. The CDR3 is 14 amino acids. V shed 7 bases, J shed 6 bases, and the junction held 8 bases outside the gene matches. Germline-derived CDR1 and CDR2 are MDHEN and SYDVKM. CDR3 loop: CASKRGLVDEKLFF. For the CDR3, the DNA is TGTGCCAGCAAGAGGGGGCTTGTGGATGAAAAACTGTTTTTT. Looking up the rest from reference TRBV28 and TRBJ1-4 gives the full variable domain: DVKVTQSSRYLVKRTGEKVFLECVQDMDHENMFWYRQDPGLGLRLIYFSYDVKMKEKGDIPEGYSVSREKKERFSLILESASTNQTSMYLCASKRGLVDEKLFFGSGTQLSVL.

V usage is TRBV4-1 and J usage is TRBJ1-4, with TRBD1 as a possible D gene (6 bases). Germline V gene sequence: CDR1 MGHRA, CDR2 YSYEKL. Deletions cut 2 bases from V and 6 bases from J, with 10 bases between. This CDR3 has 14 residues. As DNA, the CDR3 is TGCGCCAGCAGCCAACAGGGGTTGGATGAAAAACTGTTTTTT. Amino acid sequence: CASSQQGLDEKLFF.

V and J are TRBV28 and TRBJ1-1; tentative D call: TRBD1 (6 bases). Per germline, CDR1 MDHEN and CDR2 SYDVKM. This CDR3 contains 12 residues. Trimming left V 4 bases short and J 11 bases short, with 14 bases between. CDR3: CASSSRPGDAFF. Written as DNA, the CDR3 is TGTGCCAGCAGTTCGCGCCCAGGGGACGCTTTCTTT.

The gene calls are TRBV28 and TRBJ2-1; tentatively, D is TRBD2 (6 bases). CDR1 is MDHEN, CDR2 SYDVKM, per germline. The germline V and J ends were trimmed by 5 bases and 14 bases, with 19 bases remaining between them. This CDR3 comprises 13 residues. In DNA, the CDR3 is TGTGCCAGCAGTCTCCCAGGGAGCGGAGGGAAGTTCTTC. Protein product: CASSLPGSGGKFF. The entire variable domain, with the rest obtained from reference TRBV28 and TRBJ2-1, is as follows: DVKVTQSSRYLVKRTGEKVFLECVQDMDHENMFWYRQDPGLGLRLIYFSYDVKMKEKGDIPEGYSVSREKKERFSLILESASTNQTSMYLCASSLPGSGGKFFGPGTRLTVL.

The genes are TRBV30 and TRBJ2-1, with D perhaps matching TRBD2 (7 bases). Trimming removed 1 base from V and 8 bases from J, with 24 bases in between. Germline V gene data show CDR1 as GTSNPN and CDR2 as SVGIG (reference sequence). The CDR3 is made up of 17 amino acids. CDR3 coding DNA: TGTGCCTGGAGTGCCTCTTGGGGCGGGGGCCCTTTAGATGAGCAGTTCTTC. It translates to CAWSASWGGGPLDEQFF.

This clone is a singleton in its sample. The V gene is TRBV4-3, the J gene TRBJ2-7; 10 nucleotides agree with TRBD2. The V gene end was trimmed by 4 bases and the J gene end by 3 bases; junction bases not matched to a gene: 12. Germline assignment: CDR1 LGHNA and CDR2 YSLEER. This CDR3 comprises 17 residues. The CDR3 protein is CASSPGVAGGGSYEQYF. CDR3 nucleotides: TGCGCCAGCAGCCCCGGGGTAGCGGGAGGTGGTAGCTACGAGCAGTACTTC.

The chain's CDR3 is CASSSQGAENSPLHF. DNA of the CDR3: TGTGCCAGCAGCTCACAGGGGGCCGAGAATTCACCCCTCCACTTT. The V call is TRBV7-2, the J call TRBJ1-6; 9 nucleotides line up with TRBD1. With V trimmed by 4 bases and J by 7 bases, 5 bases remained unmatched. The germline V gene encodes CDR1 SGHTA and CDR2 FQGNSA. The CDR3 consists of 15 residues.

This clone was observed a few times. In DNA, the CDR3 is TGTGCCAGCAGCGCCCGGGACAGTTTCAGCCCCCAGCATTTT. Residues: CASSARDSFSPQHF. The chain uses TRBV9 and TRBJ1-5, with 7 bases fitting TRBD1. J gave up 10 bases and V 3 bases, and 10 bases lay outside the gene matches. The CDR3 extends over 14 amino acids. Looked up from germline, CDR1 is SGDLS and CDR2 is YYNGEE.

The chain has TRBV6-1 and TRBJ2-1; 11 nucleotides line up with TRBD2. Germline CDR1 reads MNHNS; CDR2 reads SASEGT. The CDR3 covers 16 residues. The junction had 5 bases not matched to a gene; V was cut back by 3 bases and J by 4 bases. In DNA form, the CDR3 reads TGTGCCAGCAGTGATCCCGGGACTAGCGGTTACAATGAGCAGTTCTTC. It specifies CASSDPGTSGYNEQFF.

The V and J genes are TRBV6-5 and TRBJ2-1, with D possibly TRBD2 on 5 matching bases. CDR3 length: 13 amino acids. Per the germline V gene, CDR1 is MNHEY and CDR2 is SVGAGI. Trimming removed 4 bases from V and 10 bases from J, with 14 bases in between. CDR3 DNA: TGTGCCAGCAGTTCCTCGCGGGCGTGGGAGCAGTTCTTC. It yields the protein CASSSSRAWEQFF.

The CDR3 sequence: CASSPGRAARVMNTEAFF. The DNA for the CDR3 is TGTGCCAGCAGTCCAGGCCGAGCAGCCCGTGTTATGAACACTGAAGCTTTCTTT. The chain uses TRBV7-2 and TRBJ1-1; D not certain. From germline, CDR1 is SGHTA and CDR2 FQGNSA. The CDR3 contains 18 residues. Trimming stripped 6 bases from V and 0 bases from J, with 23 bases between.

The chain carries TRBV4-3 and TRBJ2-2, with 9 bases matching TRBD2. CDR1 LGHNA and CDR2 YSLEER come from the germline V gene. The trim removed 3 bases at V and 5 bases at J, leaving 13 bases unmatched. This CDR3 region has 18 residues. In DNA, the CDR3 is TGCGCCAGCAGCCACAGTCTTTGGCGGGGGGGCCTGACCGGGGAGCTGTTTTTT. The encoded protein is CASSHSLWRGGLTGELFF.

J is TRBJ2-3 and V is TRBV28, with D possibly being TRBD2 (5 bases). This CDR3 spans 13 amino acids. Germline CDR1 and CDR2: MDHEN and SYDVKM. The V and J ends lost 3 bases and 3 bases respectively, with 7 bases between them. The CDR3: CASSLSGTDTQYF. Here the CDR3 DNA reads TGTGCCAGCAGTTTGTCGGGGACAGATACGCAGTATTTT.

This clone has only a few counts. The rearrangement links TRBV6-1 to TRBJ2-1; 8 positions match TRBD1. The germline V gene encodes CDR1 MNHNS and CDR2 SASEGT. The V segment lost 10 bases and the J segment 10 bases; nucleotides outside the gene matches: 9. CDR3 size: 12 residues. Here the CDR3 reads CATKGQVDEQFF. CDR3 sequence (DNA): TGTGCCACCAAGGGACAGGTAGACGAGCAGTTCTTC.